A selection of T cell receptor beta chains follows, all from one sample in a study of cytomegalovirus exposure and HLA in healthy donors. TCRdb's table, derived via immunoSEQ multiplex PCR, lists solely in-frame clones and lacks some. Counted here are some 150,000 clones, around 77% occurring once; the ten biggest clones make up under 1.5%. The specimen was PBMCs. The source is a man in his fifties or sixties in good health and CMV-seronegative. CDR3s include the opening cysteine and the closing phenylalanine or tryptophan. Each record gives: clone size, D gene, J gene, V gene, CDR3 protein, CDR3 DNA. The D gene is left open where the match is weak. Only some rows state a clone size, as once, few, many or a class for expanded clones.

NA,NA,TRBJ1-6,TRBV7-9,CASSPRTLGNSPLHF,TGTGCCAGCAGCCCGAGGACACTGGGGAATTCACCCCTCCACTTT
NA,NA,TRBJ1-1,TRBV5-4,CASSLGLGHKANTEAFF,TGTGCCAGCAGCTTGGGATTGGGACACAAGGCGAACACTGAAGCTTTCTTT
NA,NA,TRBJ1-4,TRBV5-6,CASSLGGGRKLFF,TGTGCCAGCAGCTTGGGGGGGGGCCGAAAACTGTTTTTT
NA,TRBD1,TRBJ2-5,TRBV14,CASSQDRVQETQYF,TGTGCCAGCAGCCAGGACAGGGTCCAAGAGACCCAGTACTTC
NA,NA,TRBJ1-1,TRBV18,CASSPGAMNTEAFF,TGTGCCAGCTCACCCGGTGCTATGAACACTGAAGCTTTCTTT
once,NA,TRBJ1-1,TRBV4-1,CASSPSRQNTEAFF,TGCGCCAGCAGCCCTTCGAGGCAGAACACTGAAGCTTTCTTT
NA,TRBD2,TRBJ2-5,TRBV10-1,CAQWREGQETQYF,TGCGCCCAGTGGCGGGAGGGCCAGGAGACCCAGTACTTC
NA,NA,TRBJ2-2,TRBV29-1,CSVDELDTGELFF,TGCAGCGTCGATGAACTTGACACCGGGGAGCTGTTTTTT
NA,TRBD1,TRBJ1-2,TRBV7-2,CASSRTGGYTF,TGTGCCAGCAGCCGGACAGGAGGCTACACCTTC
NA,NA,TRBJ2-1,TRBV5-1,CASRKGGDSYNEQFF,TGCGCCAGCCGTAAGGGAGGAGACTCCTACAATGAGCAGTTCTTC
NA,TRBD2,TRBJ2-1,TRBV10-2,CASRLAGGVNEQFF,TGCGCCAGCAGACTAGCGGGAGGGGTCAATGAGCAGTTCTTC
NA,NA,TRBJ2-5,TRBV10-3,CAISESQETQYF,TGTGCCATCAGTGAGTCGCAGGAGACCCAGTACTTC
once,TRBD2,TRBJ2-3,TRBV18,CASSPEAQGRIAGSSTDTQYF,TGTGCCAGCTCACCGGAAGCGCAGGGGAGGATAGCGGGATCTAGCACAGATACGCAGTATTTT
NA,TRBD2,TRBJ2-1,TRBV18,CASSPPSGSSYNEQFF,TGTGCCAGCTCACCTCCTAGCGGGAGCTCCTACAATGAGCAGTTCTTC
NA,NA,TRBJ1-2,TRBV5-5,CASSSQVSNYGYTF,TGTGCCAGCAGTTCCCAGGTCTCTAACTATGGCTACACCTTC
NA,TRBD2,TRBJ2-3,TRBV6-5,CASKVAGALDTQYF,TGTGCCAGCAAAGTAGCGGGAGCCCTAGATACGCAGTATTTT
few,NA,TRBJ2-5,TRBV7-2,CASSLVPRETQYF,TGTGCCAGCAGCTTAGTCCCCCGAGAGACCCAGTACTTC